These 13 T cell receptor beta chains were all obtained from the same sample, sequenced in a study of vaccination and CD4 T cells after COVID-19. Treatment noted: roughly 10-day PBMC culture with coronavirus spike peptide pools or control peptides (ViraFEST assay). Oncomine TCR Beta short-read sequencing was applied to DNA from cultured CD4+ T cells. TCRdb reprocessed the PCR reads with MiXCR, giving one entry per CDR3 protein. This table holds under 20,000 distinct CDR3 sequences, 42% found once. These receptors' targets are unknown. Sample: CD4+ T cells from blood, cultured in vitro, taken before SARS-CoV-2 vaccination. These receptors all stem from a human donor who had recovered from COVID-19.

The chain uses TRBV4-2 and TRBJ2-7; 9 nucleotides line up with TRBD2. Germline-derived CDR1 and CDR2 are LGHNA and YNFKEQ. The CDR3 is 15 residues long. The ends lost 0 bases at V and 3 bases at J; junction bases unmatched: 3. The CDR3 DNA follows: TGTGCCAGCAGCCAAGAGCTAGCGGGGCTCTACGAGCAGTACTTC. Translated: CASSQELAGLYEQYF.

This rearrangement joins TRBV6-2 or TRBV6-3 to TRBJ2-3; D is unclear. V lost 8 bases and J lost 4, with 7 bases in between. The CDR3 runs to 11 residues. The V gene's germline CDR1 is MNHEY and CDR2 SVGEGT. The CDR3 DNA sequence: TGTGCCAGCTCCCCTGCAGATACGCAGTATTTT. This sequence encodes CASSPADTQYF.

This rearrangement joins TRBV12-3 or TRBV12-4 to TRBJ1-1; perhaps TRBD1 as D (5 bases). The CDR3 has 14 amino acids. V lost 3 bases and J lost 4, with 12 bases in between. The CDR3 region is CASSFGRASTEAFF. The CDR3 DNA is TGTGCCAGCAGTTTCGGCAGGGCTAGCACTGAAGCTTTCTTT.

In its sample, this clonotype was seen a few times. V and J are TRBV7-2 and TRBJ2-7; TRBD1 matches at 10 bases. The germline V gene encodes CDR1 SGHTA and CDR2 FQGNSA. The ends lost 4 bases at V and 5 bases at J; junction bases unmatched: 11. The CDR3 spans 16 residues. CDR3: CASSSRTGTGVHEQYF. The CDR3 nucleotides are TGTGCCAGCAGCTCCAGAACCGGGACAGGGGTCCACGAGCAGTACTTC.

The V gene is TRBV6-1, the J gene TRBJ1-1; D remains unclear. Germline V lookup: CDR1 MNHNS, CDR2 SASEGT. The CDR3 sequence is 12 residues long. Trimming took off 6 bases at V and 0 bases at J, with 5 bases between the two ends. The CDR3 DNA follows: TGTGCCAGCAGGCGGATGAACACTGAAGCTTTCTTT. Encoded protein: CASRRMNTEAFF.

V usage is TRBV6-1 and J usage is TRBJ1-3; 7 bases align to TRBD1. The ends lost 7 bases at V and 1 base at J; junction bases unmatched: 7. CDR1 is MNHNS, CDR2 SASEGT, per germline. This CDR3 is 15 amino acids long. The CDR3 bases are TGTGCCAGCACACGGACAGGATTATCTGGAAACACCATATATTTT. Protein sequence: CASTRTGLSGNTIYF.

The rearrangement uses TRBV6-1 and TRBJ1-1; the D gene is possibly TRBD1 (6 bases). V gave up 6 bases and J gave up 1 base, with 15 bases separating them. Per the germline V gene, CDR1 is MNHNS and CDR2 is SASEGT. CDR3 length: 15 residues. The DNA of the CDR3 is TGTGCCAGCAGAGTTGACAGGAATCCGAACACTGAAGCTTTCTTT. Amino acids: CASRVDRNPNTEAFF.

J is TRBJ1-1 and V is TRBV12-3 or TRBV12-4; TRBD1 might be the D (6 bases). Trimming cost V 3 bases and J 3 bases, with 14 bases left between them. The CDR3 covers 15 residues. This chain's CDR3 is CASSFGGLGYTEAFF. The CDR3 DNA reads as TGTGCCAGCAGTTTTGGGGGGCTTGGATACACTGAAGCTTTCTTT.

In this sample, this clonotype turned up a few times. V usage is TRBV20-1 and J usage is TRBJ2-7; D is ambiguous. From germline, CDR1 is DFQATT and CDR2 SNEGSKA (reference sequence). Deletions cut 3 bases from V and 4 bases from J, with 7 bases between. This CDR3 is 11 amino acids long. CDR3 protein: CSASSAYEQYF. The CDR3 DNA reads TGCAGTGCTAGTTCAGCTTACGAGCAGTACTTC.

The chain combines TRBV28 with TRBJ1-5; TRBD1 aligns across 12 bases. This CDR3 has 17 amino acids. J lost 6 bases, V lost 4 bases, and 10 bases had no gene match. The germline gives CDR1 MDHEN, CDR2 SYDVKM. The CDR3, as DNA: TGTGCCAGCAGTTCAACCCAGGGACAGGGGGCTTCTCAGCCCCAGCATTTT. Protein sequence: CASSSTQGQGASQPQHF.

This clonotype was seen only a few times. The V call is TRBV7-2, the J call TRBJ1-5, with a tentative D call TRBD1 (5 bases). CDR1 is SGHTA and CDR2 is FQGNSA in the germline V gene. The V gene lost 4 bases and the J gene lost 2 bases, with 18 bases spanning the gap. The CDR3 has 17 amino acids. Here the CDR3 reads CASSSPGWGLGNQPQHF. CDR3 coding DNA: TGTGCCAGCAGCTCACCAGGGTGGGGATTGGGCAATCAGCCCCAGCATTTT.

The genes are TRBV11-3 and TRBJ1-1; the D is unclear. This CDR3 has 14 amino acids. V was clipped by 2 bases and J by 0 bases, with 7 bases between them. Per germline, CDR1 SGHNT and CDR2 YENEEA. The CDR3 region is CASSLNRMNTEAFF. The CDR3 region has the DNA TGTGCCAGCAGCTTAAATAGGATGAACACTGAAGCTTTCTTT.

V and J are TRBV6-1 and TRBJ1-2; D may be TRBD1 (6 bases). The CDR3 loop spans 13 amino acids. V shed 4 bases and J shed 8 bases, with 14 bases lying between them. The germline V gene has CDR1 MNHNS and CDR2 SASEGT. The CDR3 nucleotides are TGTGCCAGCAGTGTTACAGGGTCTCGAGGCTACACCTTC. Residues: CASSVTGSRGYTF.